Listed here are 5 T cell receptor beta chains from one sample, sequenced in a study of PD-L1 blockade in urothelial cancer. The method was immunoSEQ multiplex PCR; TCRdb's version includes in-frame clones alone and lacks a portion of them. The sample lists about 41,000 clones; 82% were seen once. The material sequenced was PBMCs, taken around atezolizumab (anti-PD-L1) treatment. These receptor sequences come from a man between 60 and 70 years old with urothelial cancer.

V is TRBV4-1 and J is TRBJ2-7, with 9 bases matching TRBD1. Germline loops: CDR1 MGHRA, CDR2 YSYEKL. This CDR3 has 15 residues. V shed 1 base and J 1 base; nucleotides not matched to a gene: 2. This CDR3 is CASSQGQGGSYEQYF. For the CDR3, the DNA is TGCGCCAGCAGCCAAGGACAGGGGGGATCCTACGAGCAGTACTTC.

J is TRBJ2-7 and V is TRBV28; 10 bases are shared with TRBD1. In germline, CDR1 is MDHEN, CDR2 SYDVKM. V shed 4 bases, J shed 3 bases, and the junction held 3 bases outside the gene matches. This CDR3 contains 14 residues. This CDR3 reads CASSSGDRGYEQYF. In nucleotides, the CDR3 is TGTGCCAGCAGTTCGGGGGACAGGGGCTACGAGCAGTACTTC.

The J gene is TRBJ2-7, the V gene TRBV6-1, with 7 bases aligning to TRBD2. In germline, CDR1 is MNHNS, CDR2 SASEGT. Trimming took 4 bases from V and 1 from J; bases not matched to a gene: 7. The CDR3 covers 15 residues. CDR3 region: CASSVEASGSYEQYF. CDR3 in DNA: TGTGCCAGCAGTGTCGAGGCTAGCGGTTCCTACGAGCAGTACTTC.

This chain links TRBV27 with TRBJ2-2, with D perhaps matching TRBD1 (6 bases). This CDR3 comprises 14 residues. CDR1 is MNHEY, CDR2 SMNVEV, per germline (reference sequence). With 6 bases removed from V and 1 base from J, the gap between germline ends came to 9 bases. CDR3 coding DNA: TGTGCCAGCAGGTCGACAGGGAACACCGGGGAGCTGTTTTTT. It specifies CASRSTGNTGELFF.

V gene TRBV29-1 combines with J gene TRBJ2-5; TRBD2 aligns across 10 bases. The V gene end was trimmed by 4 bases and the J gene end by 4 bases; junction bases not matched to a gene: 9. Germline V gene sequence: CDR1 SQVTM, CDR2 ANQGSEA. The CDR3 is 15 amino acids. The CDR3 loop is CSVGLPSGGRETQYF. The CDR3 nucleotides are TGCAGCGTTGGTCTCCCTAGCGGGGGTAGAGAGACCCAGTACTTC.